A selection of T cell receptor beta chains follows, all from one sample in a study of control samples from healthy donors and cancer patients. TCRdb keeps only in-frame clones here, not all; method: immunoSEQ multiplex PCR. The table has tens of thousands of clones, 70% to 90% seen once; the top ten hold over 5.5%. Sequenced material: blood. These receptors were taken from a man between 45 and 60 years old in good health. The CDR3 runs from the conserved cysteine through the conserved F or W. The D gene is left open where the match is weak. Clone size, where shown, is once, few, many, or a class for clones that have expanded.

TRBD2 TRBJ2-1 . 15 TRBV19 TGTGCCAGTAGTATATTACTAGCGGGGAACAATGAGCAGTTCTTC CASSILLAGNNEQFF
TRBD1 TRBJ1-1 . 15 TRBV6-5 TGTGCCAGCAGTCACGACAGGGTCAGGTTTGGTGAAGCTTTCTTT CASSHDRVRFGEAFF
TRBD1 TRBJ2-5 many 13 TRBV12-3/TRBV12-4 TGTGCCAGCAGTTTCAGGGGGTGGGAGACCCAGTACTTC CASSFRGWETQYF
. TRBJ1-5 once 15 TRBV3-1/TRBV3-2 TGTGCCAGCAGCCAAGACGGGGGGTGGAATCAGCCCCAGCATTTT CASSQDGGWNQPQHF
TRBD1 TRBJ2-7 . 14 TRBV7-6 TGTGCCAGCAGCTTAGGACAGGGTGGCTACGAGCAGTACTTC CASSLGQGGYEQYF
. TRBJ1-6 . 16 TRBV4-3 TGCGCCAGCAGCCAAGACAGGAGGGCCCCACCTTCCCCCCTCCACTTT CASSQDRRAPPSPLHF
. TRBJ1-2 . 16 TRBV27 TGTGCCAGCAGTTTAACGGGAGTATGGGGGGAGTATGGCTACACCTTC CASSLTGVWGEYGYTF
TRBD2 TRBJ2-3 once 16 TRBV11-3 TGTGCCAGCAGCATGACTAGCGGGGGGGCCGATTTGGCGCAGTATTTT CASSMTSGGADLAQYF
. TRBJ2-3 . 14 TRBV2 TGTGCCAGCAGTGATAATCCGTCCACAGATACGCAGTATTTT CASSDNPSTDTQYF
. TRBJ2-3 once 14 TRBV7-3 TGTGCCAGCAGCCCCTCGCCCAAGGCAGATACGCAGTATTTT CASSPSPKADTQYF
. TRBJ2-3 . 14 TRBV15 TGTGCCACCAGCAGAGGGGGGGGCACAGATACGCAGTATTTT CATSRGGGTDTQYF
TRBD1 TRBJ1-2 . 14 TRBV5-1 TGCGCCAGCAGCCCGGGACAGGAGTTCTATGGCTACACCTTC CASSPGQEFYGYTF
. TRBJ1-4 . 14 TRBV5-3 TGTGCCAGAAGTTTGGACATAACTAATGAAAAACTGTTTTTT CARSLDITNEKLFF
TRBD1 TRBJ1-1 . 16 TRBV9 TGTGCCAGCAGCGTAGCCGAGTCCGGGACAGCCTTTGAAGCTTTCTTT CASSVAESGTAFEAFF
. TRBJ1-3 once 15 TRBV30 TGTGCCTGGCGGGACCCCCTGACCGCGGGAAACACCATATATTTT CAWRDPLTAGNTIYF
TRBD1 TRBJ2-3 . 18 TRBV7-2 TGTGCCAGCAGCTACCAACTGACCGGGACAGGGTCATCAGATACGCAGTATTTT CASSYQLTGTGSSDTQYF
. TRBJ1-6 . 14 TRBV6-5 TGTGCCAGCAGCCTCACAAGCTATAATTCACCCCTCCACTTT CASSLTSYNSPLHF
. TRBJ2-7 . 14 TRBV15 TGTGCCACCAGCAGAGGCAAGGGACTCTGGGAGCAGTACTTC CATSRGKGLWEQYF
. TRBJ1-5 few 15 TRBV7-2 TGTGCCAGCACCCCATCGGGGGGTTCTAATCAGCCCCAGCATTTT CASTPSGGSNQPQHF
. TRBJ2-1 few 14 TRBV7-9 TGTGCCAGCACCTTCGGGGCCTCCTACAATGAGCAGTTCTTC CASTFGASYNEQFF
. TRBJ1-4 . 15 TRBV10-3 TGTGCCATCAGTGAGTCGGGGGGTTCCAATGAAAAACTGTTTTTT CAISESGGSNEKLFF
TRBD2 TRBJ2-1 . 15 TRBV9 TGTGCCAGCAGTGAGAGCGGGGGGACTGACAATGAGCAGTTCTTC CASSESGGTDNEQFF
. TRBJ1-3 . 15 TRBV7-9 TGTGCCAGCAGAACCGTGGGGGACTCTGGAAACACCATATATTTT CASRTVGDSGNTIYF
. TRBJ2-1 once 16 TRBV18 TGTGCCAGCTCACCATCGGCAGGGGGGCTCAATTTTGAGCAGTTCTTC CASSPSAGGLNFEQFF
. TRBJ1-2 . 14 TRBV4-3 TGCGCCAGCAGCCAAGAAGGGTCGGAGTATGGCTACACCTTC CASSQEGSEYGYTF
. TRBJ1-1 . 13 TRBV4-1 TGCGCCAGCAGCCAAGTGGCAGGCGCTGAAGCTTTCTTT CASSQVAGAEAFF
. TRBJ1-2 once 13 TRBV12-3/TRBV12-4 TGTGCCAGCAGTTTCCGCACCGACTATGGCTACACCTTC CASSFRTDYGYTF
. TRBJ2-2 . 15 TRBV4-1 TGCGCCAGCAGCCAAAGGTCAGGGACCACCGGGGAGCTGTTTTTT CASSQRSGTTGELFF
. TRBJ2-3 . 11 TRBV19 TGTGCCAGTAGTACACGGTATACGCAGTATTTT CASSTRYTQYF
TRBD1 TRBJ2-1 . 13 TRBV25-1 TGTGCCAGCAAGGACAGGGGGAACAATGAGCAGTTCTTC CASKDRGNNEQFF
TRBD1 TRBJ1-6 . 15 TRBV10-2 TGCGCCAGCAGGGATGGGACAGGCAGAGATTCACCCCTCCACTTT CASRDGTGRDSPLHF
TRBD1 TRBJ1-2 . 14 TRBV6-5 TGTGCCAGCAGTTACAGACAGGGACATCGTGGCTACACCTTC CASSYRQGHRGYTF
TRBD2 TRBJ2-5 . 15 TRBV7-7 TGTGCTAGCAGCGTCGGACTAGCGGGGGAAGAGACCCAGTACTTC CASSVGLAGEETQYF
TRBD1 TRBJ2-2 . 16 TRBV7-2 TGTGCCAGCAGCCTATTTGGACAGGCAAACACCGGGGAGCTGTTTTTT CASSLFGQANTGELFF
TRBD2 TRBJ2-1 . 17 TRBV29-1 TGCAGCGTCACGGGGGCTAGCGGGGGAAAGGGATACAATGAGCAGTTCTTC CSVTGASGGKGYNEQFF
. TRBJ1-1 . 14 TRBV6-5 TGTGCCAGCAGTTACTCGGATATTAACACTGAAGCTTTCTTT CASSYSDINTEAFF
TRBD1 TRBJ1-2 . 14 TRBV10-3 TGTGCGATCAGCCCCGACAGGGGGCGCGGCGGCTACACCTTC CAISPDRGRGGYTF
TRBD1 TRBJ1-4 . 15 TRBV24-1 TGTGCCACCAGTGCTGGGACAGGGTTTGATGAAAAACTGTTTTTT CATSAGTGFDEKLFF
. TRBJ2-1 . 17 TRBV7-3 TGTGCCAGCAGCTTAACGAGGAACCGTTTGGCGGGGAATGAGCAGTTCTTC CASSLTRNRLAGNEQFF
. TRBJ2-3 once 13 TRBV5-4 TGTGCCAGCAGCGGGGACGCGGGGGATACGCAGTATTTT CASSGDAGDTQYF
TRBD2 TRBJ2-5 . 17 TRBV5-6 TGTGCCAGCAGCTTGGATGGACTAGCGGGGGGATCGGAGACCCAGTACTTC CASSLDGLAGGSETQYF
. TRBJ1-5 . 12 TRBV10-1 TGCGCCAGCAGTGATGGGACTCAGCCCCAGCATTTT CASSDGTQPQHF
. TRBJ1-1 . 14 TRBV9 TGTGCCAGCAGCGTAGTAACAGCTTTCAGTGAAGCTTTCTTT CASSVVTAFSEAFF
. TRBJ2-1 once 14 TRBV6-5 TGTGCCAGCAGTTACCAGGACAGTTACAATGAGCAGTTCTTC CASSYQDSYNEQFF
TRBD1 TRBJ2-7 . 16 TRBV4-2 TGTGCCAGCAGCCAAGAAGGACAGGGGTCCTTCTACGAGCAGTACTTC CASSQEGQGSFYEQYF
. TRBJ2-7 . 14 TRBV6-5 TGTGCTATTTCCGAGTCGGGGCTCTCCTACGAGCAGTACTTC CAISESGLSYEQYF
TRBD1 TRBJ1-5 once 15 TRBV5-1 TGCGCCAGCCAACGGACAGGGGGCTCGGAGCAGCCCCAGCATTTT CASQRTGGSEQPQHF
. TRBJ1-6 . 15 TRBV6-5 TGTGCCAGCAGTTACTCCGCACATTGGGATTCACCCCTCCACTTT CASSYSAHWDSPLHF
. TRBJ2-7 . 12 TRBV6-1 TGTGCCAGCAGTGAACACCCCTACGAGCAGTACTTC CASSEHPYEQYF
. TRBJ2-7 . 11 TRBV30 TGTGCCTGGAGTGAAAGGCACGAGCAGTACTTC CAWSERHEQYF
TRBD1 TRBJ1-1 . 14 TRBV25-1 TGTGCCAGCAGTTCGAGGACAGGGAACACTGAAGCTTTCTTT CASSSRTGNTEAFF
. TRBJ2-2 . 13 TRBV12-3/TRBV12-4 TGTGCCAGCACCGCTAGCGCCACCGGGGAGCTGTTTTTT CASTASATGELFF
. TRBJ2-2 . 16 TRBV12-5 TGTGCTAGTGGTTTGGTACTCGGCGGGATTACCGGGGAGCTGTTTTTT CASGLVLGGITGELFF
TRBD2 TRBJ2-3 once 18 TRBV4-1 TGCGCCAGCAGCCCGGGACTAGCGGGGGGGAGCGGTGCAGATACGCAGTATTTT CASSPGLAGGSGADTQYF